This T cell receptor beta chain was observed in a study of blood T cell repertoires in COVID-19. In the study overall: The analysed material was cDNA or gDNA that came from T cells, B-cell-depleted T cells, or PBMCs.

Some clones are missing from TCRdb's copy, which holds only in-frame ones; the method was immunoSEQ multiplex PCR. The sample consists of roughly 300,000 clones, less than 90% of them appearing once. Residents of 24 US areas, aged about 18 to 89 years, made up the participants. Two negative PCRs, clearance, or symptom resolution characterized the recovered Cohort 3 donors. CDR1 and CDR2 (germline): SNHLY, FYNNEI. Losses at the gene ends were 1 base for V and 1 base for J; bases not matched to a gene: 0. The CDR3 consists of 15 residues. Source material: PBMCs or T cells enriched from blood (not recorded which). The source of this sequence is a woman in her twenties or thirties who had recovered from COVID-19. The rearrangement links TRBV2 to TRBJ2-2, with 7 bases identical to TRBD1. CDR3 in amino acids: CASSEGQGNTGELFF. The CDR3 coding sequence is TGTGCCAGCAGTGAAGGACAGGGGAACACCGGGGAGCTGTTTTTT.